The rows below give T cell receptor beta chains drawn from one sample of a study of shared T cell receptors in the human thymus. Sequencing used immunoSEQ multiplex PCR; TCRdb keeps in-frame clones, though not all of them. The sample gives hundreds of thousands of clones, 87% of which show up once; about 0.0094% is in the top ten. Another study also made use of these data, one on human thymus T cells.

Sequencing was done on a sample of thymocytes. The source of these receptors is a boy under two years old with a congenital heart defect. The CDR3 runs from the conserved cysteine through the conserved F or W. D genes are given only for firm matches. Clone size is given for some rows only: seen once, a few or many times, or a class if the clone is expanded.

CDR3nt: TGTGCCAGCCAGAGGGGGTATAATTCACCCCTCCACTTT; CDR3aa: CASQRGYNSPLHF; j_gene: TRBJ1-6; len: 13; v_gene: TRBV11-1; abundance: NA; d_gene: NA
CDR3nt: TGTGCCTGGAGCCCCGGGACTAGACACTACGAGCAGTACTTC; CDR3aa: CAWSPGTRHYEQYF; j_gene: TRBJ2-7; len: 14; v_gene: TRBV30; abundance: NA; d_gene: TRBD2
CDR3nt: TGTGCCAGTGGACAGTTCGGAAACACCATATATTTT; CDR3aa: CASGQFGNTIYF; j_gene: TRBJ1-3; len: 12; v_gene: TRBV28; abundance: few; d_gene: NA
CDR3nt: TGTGCCAGCAGTTTACAGGGACTAGCGGGAACCCTCGCCGAGCAGTTCTTC; CDR3aa: CASSLQGLAGTLAEQFF; j_gene: TRBJ2-1; len: 17; v_gene: TRBV28; abundance: NA; d_gene: TRBD2
CDR3nt: TGCAGCGTGGGCAGGGGGCACGTCCTCCACGAGCAGTACTTC; CDR3aa: CSVGRGHVLHEQYF; j_gene: TRBJ2-7; len: 14; v_gene: TRBV29-1; abundance: NA; d_gene: TRBD1
CDR3nt: TGTGCCAGCAGCGTAGTAGGGACTAGCGGGAGCTATGAGCAGTTCTTC; CDR3aa: CASSVVGTSGSYEQFF; j_gene: TRBJ2-1; len: 16; v_gene: TRBV9; abundance: NA; d_gene: TRBD2
CDR3nt: TGTGCCAGCAGCTCCCTTTTACGGAGGGTAACCGGGGAGCTGTTTTTT; CDR3aa: CASSSLLRRVTGELFF; j_gene: TRBJ2-2; len: 16; v_gene: TRBV13; abundance: NA; d_gene: NA
CDR3nt: TGTGCCAGCAGCTCACGTCGCGGAGAGATAGAAGGGAACACTGAAGCTTTCTTT; CDR3aa: CASSSRRGEIEGNTEAFF; j_gene: TRBJ1-1; len: 18; v_gene: TRBV14; abundance: NA; d_gene: NA
CDR3nt: TGCAGCGGTGTCTTAGCGCCCACAGATACGCAGTATTTT; CDR3aa: CSGVLAPTDTQYF; j_gene: TRBJ2-3; len: 13; v_gene: TRBV29-1; abundance: NA; d_gene: NA
CDR3nt: TGTGCCAGTAGTAGGGGAGTCCATCAGCCCCAGCATTTT; CDR3aa: CASSRGVHQPQHF; j_gene: TRBJ1-5; len: 13; v_gene: TRBV19; abundance: NA; d_gene: NA
CDR3nt: TGTGCCAGCCTCAGGGGGCGAGGGACAGATACGCAGTATTTT; CDR3aa: CASLRGRGTDTQYF; j_gene: TRBJ2-3; len: 14; v_gene: TRBV6-6; abundance: NA; d_gene: TRBD1
CDR3nt: TGTGCCAGCAGTTTATATCCCCGGACTGAATACGAGCAGTACTTC; CDR3aa: CASSLYPRTEYEQYF; j_gene: TRBJ2-7; len: 15; v_gene: TRBV28; abundance: NA; d_gene: NA
CDR3nt: TGTGCCAGTACCGCGGACAGGATGAGCAACAATGAGCAGTTCTTC; CDR3aa: CASTADRMSNNEQFF; j_gene: TRBJ2-1; len: 15; v_gene: TRBV19; abundance: NA; d_gene: TRBD1
CDR3nt: TGTGCCAGCAGCCAAGAGGAGGGCAGGGCGAGAGCTGGAAACACCATATATTTT; CDR3aa: CASSQEEGRARAGNTIYF; j_gene: TRBJ1-3; len: 18; v_gene: TRBV4-2; abundance: NA; d_gene: NA
CDR3nt: TGCGCCAGCAGCTTACCACAGGGCAGGGTCTCCTACGAGCAGTACTTC; CDR3aa: CASSLPQGRVSYEQYF; j_gene: TRBJ2-7; len: 16; v_gene: TRBV5-1; abundance: NA; d_gene: NA
CDR3nt: TGTGCCAGCAGTTACTCGTCCGGGGCTGGGGCCAACGTCCTGACTTTC; CDR3aa: CASSYSSGAGANVLTF; j_gene: TRBJ2-6; len: 16; v_gene: TRBV6-5; abundance: NA; d_gene: NA
CDR3nt: TGTGCCAGCAGGCTTACCAGGGGACGCTCTGGAAACACCATATATTTT; CDR3aa: CASRLTRGRSGNTIYF; j_gene: TRBJ1-3; len: 16; v_gene: TRBV28; abundance: once; d_gene: NA
CDR3nt: TGCGCCAGCAGTGTCACAGGGGATTATACGCAGTATTTT; CDR3aa: CASSVTGDYTQYF; j_gene: TRBJ2-3; len: 13; v_gene: TRBV10-1; abundance: NA; d_gene: TRBD1
CDR3nt: TGTGCCACCAGCAGAGTACAGGCGTCCGAGCAGTACTTC; CDR3aa: CATSRVQASEQYF; j_gene: TRBJ2-7; len: 13; v_gene: TRBV15; abundance: NA; d_gene: NA
CDR3nt: TGTGCCAGCAGCGCTACAGGGGGGGACAGTTCCACTGAAGCTTTCTTT; CDR3aa: CASSATGGDSSTEAFF; j_gene: TRBJ1-1; len: 16; v_gene: TRBV7-3; abundance: NA; d_gene: TRBD1
CDR3nt: TGCGCCAGCAGCCAACTCCTGACTAGCGCCATTGAGCAGTTCTTC; CDR3aa: CASSQLLTSAIEQFF; j_gene: TRBJ2-1; len: 15; v_gene: TRBV4-3; abundance: NA; d_gene: TRBD2
CDR3nt: TGCAGTCGGGTTGACCCCAATGAGCAGTTCTTC; CDR3aa: CSRVDPNEQFF; j_gene: TRBJ2-1; len: 11; v_gene: TRBV20-1; abundance: few; d_gene: NA
CDR3nt: TGTGCCAGCAGTTCTAGACAGGGTCAGCGGAATAATTCACCCCTCCACTTT; CDR3aa: CASSSRQGQRNNSPLHF; j_gene: TRBJ1-6; len: 17; v_gene: TRBV27; abundance: NA; d_gene: TRBD1
CDR3nt: TGTGCCAGCTCACCACCGGAGCTGAAAAGCTCCTACAATGAGCAGTTCTTC; CDR3aa: CASSPPELKSSYNEQFF; j_gene: TRBJ2-1; len: 17; v_gene: TRBV18; abundance: NA; d_gene: NA
CDR3nt: TGTGCCAGCAGGTCCCCCGGGACTAGCTCGTTCTTC; CDR3aa: CASRSPGTSSFF; j_gene: TRBJ2-1; len: 12; v_gene: TRBV6-5; abundance: NA; d_gene: TRBD2
CDR3nt: TGTGCCAGCATGGCGGGACCCTACGAGCAGTACTTC; CDR3aa: CASMAGPYEQYF; j_gene: TRBJ2-7; len: 12; v_gene: TRBV25-1; abundance: NA; d_gene: NA
CDR3nt: TGTGCCAGCAGTGGGGAGGTGTCGGGGCTTGAAGATACGCAGTATTTT; CDR3aa: CASSGEVSGLEDTQYF; j_gene: TRBJ2-3; len: 16; v_gene: TRBV6-1; abundance: NA; d_gene: NA
CDR3nt: TGTGCCAGTAGTCTACCAGACAGGGGGTTTGTTCAGCCCCAGCATTTT; CDR3aa: CASSLPDRGFVQPQHF; j_gene: TRBJ1-5; len: 16; v_gene: TRBV19; abundance: NA; d_gene: TRBD1
CDR3nt: TGTGCCAGCAGCCCTAAGGGCGGGCCCGTCGCCTTC; CDR3aa: CASSPKGGPVAF; j_gene: TRBJ1-2; len: 12; v_gene: TRBV28; abundance: NA; d_gene: NA
CDR3nt: TGTGCCTGGAAGACAGGGGGTAGCTGCGCTTTCTTT; CDR3aa: CAWKTGGSCAFF; j_gene: TRBJ1-1; len: 12; v_gene: TRBV30; abundance: NA; d_gene: TRBD1
CDR3nt: TGTGCCAGCAGTTCGACAGGGACCGGGGAGCTGTTTTTT; CDR3aa: CASSSTGTGELFF; j_gene: TRBJ2-2; len: 13; v_gene: TRBV27; abundance: NA; d_gene: TRBD1
CDR3nt: TGTGCCAGCAGCCAAGGAGGTAGCGAAAAACTGTTTTTT; CDR3aa: CASSQGGSEKLFF; j_gene: TRBJ1-4; len: 13; v_gene: TRBV14; abundance: NA; d_gene: NA
CDR3nt: TGTGCCAGCAGCGCCCGGGACAGGGGCCGTCTTAGAGAAGGCTACACCTTC; CDR3aa: CASSARDRGRLREGYTF; j_gene: TRBJ1-2; len: 17; v_gene: TRBV9; abundance: once; d_gene: TRBD1
CDR3nt: TGTGCCAGCAGTCCGGGACAAGGTAACGGGTGGCAGTTCTTC; CDR3aa: CASSPGQGNGWQFF; j_gene: TRBJ2-1; len: 14; v_gene: TRBV28; abundance: NA; d_gene: NA
CDR3nt: TGTGCCAGCAGTATAACCGGGACTCCATCCTACGAGCAGTACTTC; CDR3aa: CASSITGTPSYEQYF; j_gene: TRBJ2-7; len: 15; v_gene: TRBV6-5; abundance: NA; d_gene: NA
CDR3nt: TGTGCCAGCAGTTTTTGGACTAGCGCGACCTACGAGCAGTACTTC; CDR3aa: CASSFWTSATYEQYF; j_gene: TRBJ2-7; len: 15; v_gene: TRBV28; abundance: once; d_gene: TRBD2
CDR3nt: TGCGCCAGCAGCCAAGGTTCCCGAAAACCTGTCCCGGGACAGGGGACGAGCACTGAAGCTTTCTTT; CDR3aa: CASSQGSRKPVPGQGTSTEAFF; j_gene: TRBJ1-1; len: 22; v_gene: TRBV4-1; abundance: NA; d_gene: TRBD1
CDR3nt: TGTGCCAGCAGCTTAGGGGACCAGACAGGGGAAGACACTGAAGCTTTCTTT; CDR3aa: CASSLGDQTGEDTEAFF; j_gene: TRBJ1-1; len: 17; v_gene: TRBV7-2; abundance: NA; d_gene: TRBD1
CDR3nt: TGCGCCAGCAGTGAACTAGGGGGAAATGAGCAGTTCTTC; CDR3aa: CASSELGGNEQFF; j_gene: TRBJ2-1; len: 13; v_gene: TRBV10-2; abundance: NA; d_gene: NA
CDR3nt: TGTGCCAGCAGCCCCGAAAGCGGGAGGACAGACTCCTACAATGAGCAGTTCTTC; CDR3aa: CASSPESGRTDSYNEQFF; j_gene: TRBJ2-1; len: 18; v_gene: TRBV7-9; abundance: NA; d_gene: TRBD2
CDR3nt: TGTGCCAGCAGCTTGCGGGGGGCTAGCACAGATACGCAGTATTTT; CDR3aa: CASSLRGASTDTQYF; j_gene: TRBJ2-3; len: 15; v_gene: TRBV5-6; abundance: NA; d_gene: NA
CDR3nt: TGTGCCAGCAGTTACAATAGACAGGGGGACGACACTGAAGCTTTCTTT; CDR3aa: CASSYNRQGDDTEAFF; j_gene: TRBJ1-1; len: 16; v_gene: TRBV6-5; abundance: NA; d_gene: TRBD1
CDR3nt: TGCGCCAGCAGCCCGAGGAATGAGCAGTTCTTC; CDR3aa: CASSPRNEQFF; j_gene: TRBJ2-1; len: 11; v_gene: TRBV4-3; abundance: NA; d_gene: NA